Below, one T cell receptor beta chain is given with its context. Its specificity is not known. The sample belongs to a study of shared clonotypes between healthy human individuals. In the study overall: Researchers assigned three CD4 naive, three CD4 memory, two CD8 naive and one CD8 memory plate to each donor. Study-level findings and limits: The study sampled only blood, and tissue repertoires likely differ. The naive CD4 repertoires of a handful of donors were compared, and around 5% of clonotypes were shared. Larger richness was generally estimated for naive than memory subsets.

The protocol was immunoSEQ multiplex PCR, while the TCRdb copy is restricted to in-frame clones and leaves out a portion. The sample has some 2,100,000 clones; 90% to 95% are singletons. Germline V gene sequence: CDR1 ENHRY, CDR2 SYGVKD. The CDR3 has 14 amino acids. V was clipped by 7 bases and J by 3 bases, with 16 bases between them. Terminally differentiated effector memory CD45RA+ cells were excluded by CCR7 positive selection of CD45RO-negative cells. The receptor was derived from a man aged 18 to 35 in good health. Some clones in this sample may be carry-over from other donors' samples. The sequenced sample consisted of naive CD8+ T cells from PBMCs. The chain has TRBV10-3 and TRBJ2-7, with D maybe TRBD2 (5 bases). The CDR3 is CAITATTGGYEQYF. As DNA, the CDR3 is TGTGCCATCACTGCGACGACTGGAGGCTACGAGCAGTACTTC.